Reported below is one TCR beta chain. Per the original data handling: From reference gene primer amplification, estimates of nucleated cell counts were derived. Generated by immunoSEQ multiplex PCR, the TCRdb table keeps only in-frame clones and is missing some. V and J calls and clone size follow that table, whereas D and trimming were derived from the DNA. The table lists approximately 260,000 clones, about nine tenths of them singletons. The data stem from a study of blood T cell repertoires in COVID-19. On the study more broadly: The origin of the acute and convalescent COVID-19 samples was the United States, Italy and Spain.

Germline V gene data show CDR1 as LNHDA and CDR2 as SQIVND (reference sequence). V shed 9 bases, J shed 3 bases, and the junction held 11 bases outside the gene matches. CDR3 length: 14 residues. The sequence came from a woman aged 60-75 years who had recovered from COVID-19. The material sequenced was PBMCs or T cells enriched from blood (not recorded which). The gene calls are TRBV19 and TRBJ2-7; TRBD1 matches at 7 bases. The CDR3 sequence: CASRPGQTFYEQYF. CDR3 in DNA: TGTGCCAGCCGACCGGGACAGACTTTCTACGAGCAGTACTTC.